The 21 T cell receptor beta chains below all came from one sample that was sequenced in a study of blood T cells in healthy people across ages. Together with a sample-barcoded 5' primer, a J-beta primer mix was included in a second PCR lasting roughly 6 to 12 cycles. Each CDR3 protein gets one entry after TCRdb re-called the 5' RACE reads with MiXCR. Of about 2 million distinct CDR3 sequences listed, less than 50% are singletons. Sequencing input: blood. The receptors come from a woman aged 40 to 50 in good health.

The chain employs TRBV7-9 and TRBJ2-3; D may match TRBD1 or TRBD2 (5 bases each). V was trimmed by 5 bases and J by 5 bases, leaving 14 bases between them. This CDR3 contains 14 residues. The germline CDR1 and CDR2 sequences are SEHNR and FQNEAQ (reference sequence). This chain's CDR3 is CASSQLRDLDTQYF. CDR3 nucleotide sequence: TGTGCCAGCAGCCAACTGAGGGACCTAGATACGCAGTATTTT.

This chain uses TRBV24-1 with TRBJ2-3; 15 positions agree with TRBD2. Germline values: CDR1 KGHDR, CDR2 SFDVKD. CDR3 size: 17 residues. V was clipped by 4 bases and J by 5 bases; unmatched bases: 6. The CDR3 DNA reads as TGTGCCACCAGTGACCGGACTAGCGGGGGGGCCGGAGATACGCAGTATTTT. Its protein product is CATSDRTSGGAGDTQYF.

CDR3 loop: CSATGGLRGTQYF. For the CDR3, the DNA is TGCAGCGCGACAGGGGGCTTGAGGGGTACGCAGTATTTT. The gene calls are TRBV29-1 and TRBJ2-3, with 10 bases fitting TRBD1. This CDR3 is built from 13 residues. Germline V lookup: CDR1 SQVTM, CDR2 ANQGSEA. The trim removed 7 bases at V and 8 bases at J, leaving 9 bases unmatched.

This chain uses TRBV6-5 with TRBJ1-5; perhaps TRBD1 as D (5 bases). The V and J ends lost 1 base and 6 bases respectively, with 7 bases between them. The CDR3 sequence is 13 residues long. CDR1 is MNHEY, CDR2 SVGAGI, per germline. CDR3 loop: CASSYFRGQPQHF. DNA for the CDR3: TGTGCCAGCAGTTACTTTAGGGGTCAGCCCCAGCATTTT.

DNA for the CDR3: TGTGCCACCAGCAAGAGCCGGCCACCTAATGAAAAACTGTTTTTT. This sequence encodes CATSKSRPPNEKLFF. The gene calls are TRBV15 and TRBJ1-4; D unclear. Trimming removed 4 bases at V and 3 bases at J, with 12 bases between. The CDR3 is 15 residues long. Germline values: CDR1 LNHNV, CDR2 YYDKDF (reference sequence).

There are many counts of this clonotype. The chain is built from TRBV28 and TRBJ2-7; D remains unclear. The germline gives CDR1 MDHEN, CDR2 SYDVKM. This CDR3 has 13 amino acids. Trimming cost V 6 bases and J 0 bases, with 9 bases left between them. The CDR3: CASSPPSSYEQYF. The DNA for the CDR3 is TGTGCCAGCAGCCCCCCTAGCTCCTACGAGCAGTACTTC.

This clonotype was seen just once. The CDR3 bases are TGTGCCTCCAACCGGGCGGGGAAGAACACCGGGGAGCTGTTTTTT. Translated, it gives CASNRAGKNTGELFF. The chain employs TRBV10-3 and TRBJ2-2; TRBD2 might be the D (6 bases). The CDR3 extends over 15 amino acids. Germline loops: CDR1 ENHRY, CDR2 SYGVKD. V lost 11 bases and J 1 base, leaving 17 bases between the germline ends.

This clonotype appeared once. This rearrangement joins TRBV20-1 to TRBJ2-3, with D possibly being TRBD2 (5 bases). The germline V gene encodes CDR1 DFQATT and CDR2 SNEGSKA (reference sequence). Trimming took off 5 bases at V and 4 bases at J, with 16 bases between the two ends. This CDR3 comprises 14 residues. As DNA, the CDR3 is TGCAGTGCTGGAGGCCAGACAAATTCAGATACGCAGTATTTT. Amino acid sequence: CSAGGQTNSDTQYF.

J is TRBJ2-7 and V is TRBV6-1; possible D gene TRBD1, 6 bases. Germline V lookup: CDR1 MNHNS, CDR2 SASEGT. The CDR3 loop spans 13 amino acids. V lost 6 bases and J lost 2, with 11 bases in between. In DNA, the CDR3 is TGTGCCAGCAGCCGACAGGAGACCTACGAGCAGTACTTC. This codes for CASSRQETYEQYF.

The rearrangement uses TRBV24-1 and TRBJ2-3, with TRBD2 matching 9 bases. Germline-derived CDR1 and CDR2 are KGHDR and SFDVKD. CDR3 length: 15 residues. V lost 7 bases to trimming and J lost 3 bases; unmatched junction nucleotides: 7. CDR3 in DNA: TGTGCCACCAGAGCAGCGGGGGGAAGGACAGATACGCAGTATTTT. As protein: CATRAAGGRTDTQYF.

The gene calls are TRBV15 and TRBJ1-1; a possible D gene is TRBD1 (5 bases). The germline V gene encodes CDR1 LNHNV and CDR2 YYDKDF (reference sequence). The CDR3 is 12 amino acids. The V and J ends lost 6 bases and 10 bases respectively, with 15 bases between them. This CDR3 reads CATRGDGSGAFF. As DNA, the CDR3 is TGTGCCACCAGAGGGGACGGGTCGGGAGCTTTCTTT.

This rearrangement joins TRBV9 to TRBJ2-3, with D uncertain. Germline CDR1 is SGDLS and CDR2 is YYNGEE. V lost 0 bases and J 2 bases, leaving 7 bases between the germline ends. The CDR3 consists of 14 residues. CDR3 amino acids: CASSVDIPTDTQYF. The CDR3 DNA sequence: TGTGCCAGCAGCGTAGATATCCCCACAGATACGCAGTATTTT.

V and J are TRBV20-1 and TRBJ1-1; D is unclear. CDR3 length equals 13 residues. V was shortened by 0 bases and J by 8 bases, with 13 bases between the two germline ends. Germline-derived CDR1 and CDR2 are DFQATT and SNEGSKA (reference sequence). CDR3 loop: CSARDRRKAEAFF. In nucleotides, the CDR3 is TGCAGTGCTAGAGATCGAAGGAAGGCCGAAGCTTTCTTT.

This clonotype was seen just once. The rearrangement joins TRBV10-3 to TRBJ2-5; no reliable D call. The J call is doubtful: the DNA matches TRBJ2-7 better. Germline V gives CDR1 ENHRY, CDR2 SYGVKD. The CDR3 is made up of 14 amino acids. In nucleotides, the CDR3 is TGTGCCATCAGCCGGACGTGGGGTAACTACGAGCAGTACTTC. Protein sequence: CAISRTWGNYEQYF.

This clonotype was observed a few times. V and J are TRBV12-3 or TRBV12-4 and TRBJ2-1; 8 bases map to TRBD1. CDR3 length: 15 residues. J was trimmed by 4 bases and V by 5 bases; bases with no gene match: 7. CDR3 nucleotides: TGTGCCAGCAGTCCATCCGGGACAGGTTACAATGAGCAGTTCTTC. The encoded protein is CASSPSGTGYNEQFF.

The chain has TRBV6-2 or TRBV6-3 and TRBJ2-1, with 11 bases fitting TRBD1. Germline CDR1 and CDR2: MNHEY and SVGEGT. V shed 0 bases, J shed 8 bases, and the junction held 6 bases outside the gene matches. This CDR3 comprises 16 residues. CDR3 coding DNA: TGTGCCAGCAGTTACTCTGGCGGGACAGGGGGGCATGAGCAGTTCTTC. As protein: CASSYSGGTGGHEQFF.

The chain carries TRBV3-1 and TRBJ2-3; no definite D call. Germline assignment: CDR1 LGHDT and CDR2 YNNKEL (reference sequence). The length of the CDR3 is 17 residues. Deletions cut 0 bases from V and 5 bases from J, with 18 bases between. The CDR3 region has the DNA TGTGCCAGCAGCCAAGATGACGACCCTTCTGGGGAAGATACGCAGTATTTT. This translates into CASSQDDDPSGEDTQYF.

Here the CDR3 reads CASSTLSGTYEQYF. In nucleotides, the CDR3 is TGTGCCAGCAGCACACTAAGCGGGACCTACGAGCAGTACTTC. This chain uses TRBV7-9 with TRBJ2-7; 7 nucleotides match TRBD2. This CDR3 is built from 14 residues. V trimming: 5 bases; J trimming: 2 bases; junction bases outside the gene matches: 6. Germline V lookup: CDR1 SEHNR, CDR2 FQNEAQ (reference sequence).

CDR3 region: CASRQGYEQFF. CDR3 coding DNA: TGTGCCAGCAGACAGGGGTATGAGCAGTTCTTC. This chain joins TRBV5-6 and TRBJ2-1; the match to TRBD1 covers 7 bases. The CDR3 length is 11 residues. The trim removed 5 bases at V and 8 bases at J, leaving 1 base unmatched. The germline V gene encodes CDR1 SGHDT and CDR2 YYEEEE. The whole variable domain, remainder taken from reference TRBV5-6 and TRBJ2-1, is DAGVTQSPTHLIKTRGQQVTLRCSPKSGHDTVSWYQQALGQGPQFIFQYYEEEERQRGNFPDRFSGHQFPNYSSELNVNALLLGDSALYLCASRQGYEQFFGPGTRLTVL.

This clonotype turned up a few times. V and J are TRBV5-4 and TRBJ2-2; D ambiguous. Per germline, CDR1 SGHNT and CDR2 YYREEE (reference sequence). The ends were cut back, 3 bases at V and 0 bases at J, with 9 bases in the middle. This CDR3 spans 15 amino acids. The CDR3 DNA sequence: TGTGCCAGCAGCTGGGCCCCCGCGAACACCGGGGAGCTGTTTTTT. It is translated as CASSWAPANTGELFF.

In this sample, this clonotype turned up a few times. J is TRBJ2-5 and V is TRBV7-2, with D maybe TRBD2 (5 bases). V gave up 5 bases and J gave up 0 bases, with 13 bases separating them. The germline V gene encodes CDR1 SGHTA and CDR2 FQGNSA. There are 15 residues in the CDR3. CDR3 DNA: TGTGCCAGCAGCCTAGTGTGGACTGACCAAGAGACCCAGTACTTC. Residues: CASSLVWTDQETQYF. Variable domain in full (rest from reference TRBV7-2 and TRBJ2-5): GAGVSQSPSNKVTEKGKDVELRCDPISGHTALYWYRQSLGQGLEFLIYFQGNSAPDKSGLPSDRFSAERTGGSVSTLTIQRTQQEDSAVYLCASSLVWTDQETQYFGPGTRLLVL.